This T cell receptor beta chain was documented in a study of identifying expanded T cells in peripheral blood. Germline V lookup: CDR1 ENHRY, CDR2 SYGVKD. The CDR3 is 16 residues long. With 6 bases removed from V and 1 base from J, the gap between germline ends came to 15 bases. As concerns this clone: The antigen remains unidentified.

Produced via immunoSEQ multiplex PCR; TCRdb's table is partial and in-frame only. This table holds fewer than 110,000 clones, about 83% found once. Collection occurred without any documented infections or immune events in donors. The study, taken as a whole, reports: Over two and four weeks, about 15 and 19 clones changed, versus roughly 1.1 between replicates.

Sequenced input: blood. This chain joins TRBV10-3 and TRBJ2-2, with D tentatively TRBD1 (6 bases). The clonotype originates from a person aged 18 to 75 in good health. Here the CDR3 DNA reads TGTGCCATCAGGGGGGCACAGGGCGGGAACACCGGGGAGCTGTTTTTT. This codes for CAIRGAQGGNTGELFF.